This T cell receptor (beta chain) stems from a study of T cells in Graves' hyperthyroidism and ophthalmopathy. CDR1 MNHEY and CDR2 SMNVEV come from the germline V gene (reference sequence). CDR3 length equals 15 residues. V lost 5 bases and J lost 1, with 14 bases in between. Broader study findings: Using 13 V-J features, a model discriminated ophthalmopathy from stable hyperthyroidism.

This clonotype was counted ten times or more. Its antigen is still unknown. The authors obtained PBMCs from over 8 ml of fresh peripheral blood. From RNA transcripts, TCR beta CDR3 regions were amplified. HTBI primers drove first-round RT-PCR of the TCR CDR3. One entry per CDR3 protein, called by TCRdb with MiXCR from the multiplex PCR reads. The table shows a few hundred thousand distinct CDR3 sequences, with about 14% occurring only once. This receptor was identified in a woman in her twenties or thirties with Graves' ophthalmopathy. The sequenced material came from blood. This chain connects TRBV27 to TRBJ1-1; D unresolved. The CDR3 DNA reads TGTGCCAGCAGTCGAGGATTTGGGCCGAACACTGAAGCTTTCTTT. It codes for CASSRGFGPNTEAFF.